This TCR beta chain was sequenced in a study of beta chain features in type 1 diabetes. In the study overall: No age, gender or cell yield differences were seen between patients and healthy donors.

Study-wide results and limits: Any role of HLA type in TCRB rearrangement remained unresolved here.

This clone has just one count. Its antigen is not known. The entirety of the isolated RNA underwent reverse transcription, so expressed TCRB transcripts were sequenced. Sequencing was performed with immunoSEQ multiplex PCR; in TCRdb, only in-frame clones are kept and a portion is missing. The repertoire includes roughly 240,000 clones, about 70% of them detected once, and roughly 0.048% sits in the top ten. Sorting based on CD45RO/CCR7/CD25/CD127/CD95/CD27 separated CD4+ naive, central memory, regulatory and stem cell-like memory cells. Sequencing was performed on naive CD4+ T cells from blood. The sequence was collected from a man between 25 and 39 years old in good health.

The CDR3 protein is CASGLADYNEQFF. CDR3 bases: TGTGCCAGCGGACTAGCGGACTACAATGAGCAGTTCTTC. V usage is TRBV9 and J usage is TRBJ2-1; 10 bases match TRBD2. In germline, CDR1 is SGDLS, CDR2 YYNGEE. CDR3 size: 13 residues. V gave up 7 bases and J gave up 3 bases; unmatched junction bases: 1.